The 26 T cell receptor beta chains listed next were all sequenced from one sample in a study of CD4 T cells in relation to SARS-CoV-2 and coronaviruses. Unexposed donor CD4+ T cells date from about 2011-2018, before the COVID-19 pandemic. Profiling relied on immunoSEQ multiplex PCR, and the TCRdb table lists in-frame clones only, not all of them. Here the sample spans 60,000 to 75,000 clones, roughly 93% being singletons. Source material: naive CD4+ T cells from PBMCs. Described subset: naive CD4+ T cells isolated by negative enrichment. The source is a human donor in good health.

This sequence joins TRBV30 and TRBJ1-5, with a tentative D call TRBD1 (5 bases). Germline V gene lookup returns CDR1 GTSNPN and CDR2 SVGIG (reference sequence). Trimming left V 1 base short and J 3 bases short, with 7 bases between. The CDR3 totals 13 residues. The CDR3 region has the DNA TGTGCCTGGAGTGGAGGGGCCAATCAGCCCCAGCATTTT. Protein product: CAWSGGANQPQHF.

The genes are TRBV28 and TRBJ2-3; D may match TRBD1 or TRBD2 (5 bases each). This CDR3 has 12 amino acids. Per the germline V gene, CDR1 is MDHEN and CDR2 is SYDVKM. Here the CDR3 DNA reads TGTGCAACGGTGGTTGCGATGGGGGCGCAGTATTTT. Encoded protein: CATVVAMGAQYF.

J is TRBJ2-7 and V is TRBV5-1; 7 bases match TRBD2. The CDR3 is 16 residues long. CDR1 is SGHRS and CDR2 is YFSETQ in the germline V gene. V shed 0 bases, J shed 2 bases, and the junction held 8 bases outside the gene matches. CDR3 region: CASSLGAGRRAYEQYF. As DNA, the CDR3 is TGCGCCAGCAGCTTGGGAGCGGGACGGAGGGCCTACGAGCAGTACTTC.

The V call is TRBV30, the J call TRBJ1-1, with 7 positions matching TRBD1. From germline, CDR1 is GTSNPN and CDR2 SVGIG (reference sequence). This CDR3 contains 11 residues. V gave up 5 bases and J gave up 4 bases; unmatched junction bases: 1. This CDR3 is CAWRQGTEAFF. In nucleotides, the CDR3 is TGTGCCTGGCGACAGGGCACTGAAGCTTTCTTT.

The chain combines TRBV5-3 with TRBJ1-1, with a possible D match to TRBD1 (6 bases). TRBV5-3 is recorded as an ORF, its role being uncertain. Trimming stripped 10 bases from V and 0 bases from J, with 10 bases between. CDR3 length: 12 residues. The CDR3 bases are TGTGCCCGAGGGGGTTTGAACACTGAAGCTTTCTTT. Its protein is CARGGLNTEAFF.

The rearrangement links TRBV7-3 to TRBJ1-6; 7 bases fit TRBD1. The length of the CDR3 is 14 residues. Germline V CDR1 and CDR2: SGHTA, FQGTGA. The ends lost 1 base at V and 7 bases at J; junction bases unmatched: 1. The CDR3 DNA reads TGTGCCAGCAGCTTAAACAGGGGCAATTCACCCCTCCACTTT. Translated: CASSLNRGNSPLHF.

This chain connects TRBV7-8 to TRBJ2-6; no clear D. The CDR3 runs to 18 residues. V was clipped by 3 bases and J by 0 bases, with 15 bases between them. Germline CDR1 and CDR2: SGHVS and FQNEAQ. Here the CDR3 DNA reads TGTGCCAGCAGCTTTGAAAGGGTGTCGGTCTCTGGGGCCAACGTCCTGACTTTC. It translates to CASSFERVSVSGANVLTF.

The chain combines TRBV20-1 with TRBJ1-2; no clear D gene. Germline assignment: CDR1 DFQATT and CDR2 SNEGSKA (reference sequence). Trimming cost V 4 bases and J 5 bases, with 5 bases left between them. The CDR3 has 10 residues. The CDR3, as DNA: TGCAGTGCTACGACGTATGGCTACACCTTC. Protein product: CSATTYGYTF.

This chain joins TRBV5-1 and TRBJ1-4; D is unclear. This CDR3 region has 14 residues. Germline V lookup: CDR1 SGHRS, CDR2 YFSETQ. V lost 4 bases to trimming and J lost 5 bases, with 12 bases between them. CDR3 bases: TGCGCCAGCAGCCGAGACCCTTCCAATGAAAAACTGTTTTTT. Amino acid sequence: CASSRDPSNEKLFF.

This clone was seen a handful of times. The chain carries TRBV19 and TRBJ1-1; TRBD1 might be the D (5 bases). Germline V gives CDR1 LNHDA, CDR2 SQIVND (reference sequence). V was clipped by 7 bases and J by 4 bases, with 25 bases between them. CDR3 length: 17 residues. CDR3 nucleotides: TGTGCCAGTAACCCTCACGGGGCCGCCGTAGGTAGCACTGAAGCTTTCTTT. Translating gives CASNPHGAAVGSTEAFF.

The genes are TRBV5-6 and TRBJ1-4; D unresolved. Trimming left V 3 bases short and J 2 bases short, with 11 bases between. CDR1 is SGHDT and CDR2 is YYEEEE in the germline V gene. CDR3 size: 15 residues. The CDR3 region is CASSSRGATNEKLFF. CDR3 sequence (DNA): TGTGCCAGCAGCTCCAGAGGCGCCACTAATGAAAAACTGTTTTTT.

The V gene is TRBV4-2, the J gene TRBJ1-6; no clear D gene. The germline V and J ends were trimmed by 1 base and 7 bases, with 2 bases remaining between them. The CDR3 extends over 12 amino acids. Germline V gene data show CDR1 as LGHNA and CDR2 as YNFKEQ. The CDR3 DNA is TGTGCCAGCAGCCAAGGAAATTCACCCCTCCACTTT. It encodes CASSQGNSPLHF.

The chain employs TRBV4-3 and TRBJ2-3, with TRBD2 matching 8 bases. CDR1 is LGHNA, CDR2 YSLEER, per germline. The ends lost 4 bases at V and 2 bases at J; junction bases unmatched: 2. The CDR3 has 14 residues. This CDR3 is CASSLGGATDTQYF. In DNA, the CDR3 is TGCGCCAGCAGCCTCGGGGGGGCCACAGATACGCAGTATTTT.

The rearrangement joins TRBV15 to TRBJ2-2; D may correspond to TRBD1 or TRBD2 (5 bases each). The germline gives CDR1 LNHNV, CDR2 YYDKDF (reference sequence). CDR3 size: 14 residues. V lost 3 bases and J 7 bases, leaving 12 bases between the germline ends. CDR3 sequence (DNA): TGTGCCACCAGCAGTCAGGGAGAGAACGGGGAGCTGTTTTTT. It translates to CATSSQGENGELFF.

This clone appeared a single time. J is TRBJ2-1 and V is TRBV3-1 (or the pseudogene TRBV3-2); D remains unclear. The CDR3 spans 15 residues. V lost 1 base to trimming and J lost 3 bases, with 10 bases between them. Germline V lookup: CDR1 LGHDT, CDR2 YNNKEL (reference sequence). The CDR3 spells CASSQALAGYNEQFF. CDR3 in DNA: TGTGCCAGCAGCCAAGCCTTGGCAGGCTACAATGAGCAGTTCTTC.

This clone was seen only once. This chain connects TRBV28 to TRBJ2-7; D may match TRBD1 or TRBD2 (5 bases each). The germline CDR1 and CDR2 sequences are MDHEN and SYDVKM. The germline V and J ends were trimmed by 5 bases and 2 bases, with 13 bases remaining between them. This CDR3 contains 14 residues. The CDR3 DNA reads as TGTGCCAGCAGTCCACCGGGACCCGCCTACGAGCAGTACTTC. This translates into CASSPPGPAYEQYF.

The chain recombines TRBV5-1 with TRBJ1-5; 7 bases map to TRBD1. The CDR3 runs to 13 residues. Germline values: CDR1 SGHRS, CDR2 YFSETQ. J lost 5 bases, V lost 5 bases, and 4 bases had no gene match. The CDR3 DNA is TGCGCCAGCAGTGACCAGGGGGATCAGCCCCAGCATTTT. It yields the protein CASSDQGDQPQHF.

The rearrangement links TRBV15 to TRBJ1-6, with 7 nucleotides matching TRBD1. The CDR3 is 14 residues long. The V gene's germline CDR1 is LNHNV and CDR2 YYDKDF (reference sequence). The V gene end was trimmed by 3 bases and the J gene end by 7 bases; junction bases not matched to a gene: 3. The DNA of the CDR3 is TGTGCCACCAGCAGCCGGGACAGAAATTCACCCCTCCACTTT. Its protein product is CATSSRDRNSPLHF.

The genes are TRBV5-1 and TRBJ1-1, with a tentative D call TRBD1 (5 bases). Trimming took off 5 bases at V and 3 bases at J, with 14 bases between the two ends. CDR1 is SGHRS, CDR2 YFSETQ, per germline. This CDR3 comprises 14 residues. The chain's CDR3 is CASSSGDSYTEAFF. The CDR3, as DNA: TGCGCCAGCAGTTCGGGAGACAGCTACACTGAAGCTTTCTTT.

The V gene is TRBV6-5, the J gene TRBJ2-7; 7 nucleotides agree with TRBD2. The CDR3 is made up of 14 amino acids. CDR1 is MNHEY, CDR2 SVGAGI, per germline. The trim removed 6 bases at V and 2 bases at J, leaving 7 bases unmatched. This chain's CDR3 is CASRRTGGTYEQYF. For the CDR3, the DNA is TGTGCCAGCAGGAGGACCGGGGGGACCTACGAGCAGTACTTC.

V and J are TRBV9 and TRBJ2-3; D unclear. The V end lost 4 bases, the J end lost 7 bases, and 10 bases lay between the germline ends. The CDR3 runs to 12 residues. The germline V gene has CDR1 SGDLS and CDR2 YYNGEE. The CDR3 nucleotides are TGTGCCAGCAGCCCCTCGCGGTATACGCAGTATTTT. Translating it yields CASSPSRYTQYF.

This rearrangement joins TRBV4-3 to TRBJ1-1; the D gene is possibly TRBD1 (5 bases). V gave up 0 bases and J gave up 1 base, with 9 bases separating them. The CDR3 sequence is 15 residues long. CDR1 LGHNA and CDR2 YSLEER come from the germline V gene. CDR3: CASSQDQGPNTEAFF. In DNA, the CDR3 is TGCGCCAGCAGCCAAGATCAGGGACCGAACACTGAAGCTTTCTTT.

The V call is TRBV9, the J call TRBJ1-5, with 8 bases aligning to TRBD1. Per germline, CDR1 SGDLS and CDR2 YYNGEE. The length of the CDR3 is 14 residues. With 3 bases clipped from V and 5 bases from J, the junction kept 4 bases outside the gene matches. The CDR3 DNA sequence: TGTGCCAGCAGCGATGACAGGGGATATCAGCCCCAGCATTTT. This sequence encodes CASSDDRGYQPQHF.

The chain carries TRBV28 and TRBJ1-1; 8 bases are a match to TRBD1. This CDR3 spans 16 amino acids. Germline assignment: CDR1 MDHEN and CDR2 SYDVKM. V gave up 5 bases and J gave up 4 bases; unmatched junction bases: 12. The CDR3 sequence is CASSRRTGQWGTEAFF. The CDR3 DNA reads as TGTGCCAGCAGTCGACGGACAGGGCAGTGGGGCACTGAAGCTTTCTTT.

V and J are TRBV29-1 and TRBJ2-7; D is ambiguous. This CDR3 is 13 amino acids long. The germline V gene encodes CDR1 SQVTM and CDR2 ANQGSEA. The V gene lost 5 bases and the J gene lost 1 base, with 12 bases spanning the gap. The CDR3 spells CSVTTALSYEQYF. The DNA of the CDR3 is TGCAGCGTTACCACAGCCCTTTCCTACGAGCAGTACTTC.

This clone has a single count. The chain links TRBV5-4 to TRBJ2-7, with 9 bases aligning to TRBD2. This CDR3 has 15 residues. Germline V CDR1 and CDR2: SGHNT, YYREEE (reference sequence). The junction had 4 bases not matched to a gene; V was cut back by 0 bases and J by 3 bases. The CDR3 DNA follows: TGTGCCAGCAGCTTGGATGCGGGGGGGCTCTACGAGCAGTACTTC. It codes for CASSLDAGGLYEQYF.